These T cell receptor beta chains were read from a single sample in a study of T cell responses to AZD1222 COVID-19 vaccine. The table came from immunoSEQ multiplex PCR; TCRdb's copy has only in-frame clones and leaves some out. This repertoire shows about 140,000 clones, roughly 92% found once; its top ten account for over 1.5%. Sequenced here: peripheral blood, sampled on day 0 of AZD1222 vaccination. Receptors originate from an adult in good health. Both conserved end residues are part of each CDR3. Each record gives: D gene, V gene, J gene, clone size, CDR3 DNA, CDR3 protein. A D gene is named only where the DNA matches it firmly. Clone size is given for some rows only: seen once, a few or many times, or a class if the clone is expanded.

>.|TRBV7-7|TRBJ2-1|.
TGTGCTAGCAGCACCCTTTACCACAATGAGCAGTTCTTC
CASSTLYHNEQFF
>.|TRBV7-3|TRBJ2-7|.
TGTGCCAGCAGCTTAACCCTAGGGAGTGAGCAGTACTTC
CASSLTLGSEQYF
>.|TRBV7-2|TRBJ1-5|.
TGTGCCGTCGGGGACCGCGGCAATCAGCCCCAGCATTTT
CAVGDRGNQPQHF
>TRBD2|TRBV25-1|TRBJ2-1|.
TGTGCCAGCAGTGAGACGGGGGGGGCTGGGAATGAGCAGTTCTTC
CASSETGGAGNEQFF
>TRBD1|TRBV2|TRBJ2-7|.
TGTGCCGGGGACAGGGAAAGAGGCGAGCAGTACTTC
CAGDRERGEQYF
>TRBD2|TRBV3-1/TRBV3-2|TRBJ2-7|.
TGTGCCAGCAGCCAGCTAGCGGGAGGGATCGAGCAGTACTTC
CASSQLAGGIEQYF
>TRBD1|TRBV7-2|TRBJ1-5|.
TGTGCCAGCAGCCCCGGGGACAGGCCCAATCAGCCCCAGCATTTT
CASSPGDRPNQPQHF
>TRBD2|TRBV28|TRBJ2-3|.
TGTGCCAGCAGTCCAGGACTAGCGGGCACAGATACGCAGTATTTT
CASSPGLAGTDTQYF
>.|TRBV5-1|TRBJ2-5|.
TGCGCCAGCAGCTCACAGGGCCAGGAGACCCAGTACTTC
CASSSQGQETQYF
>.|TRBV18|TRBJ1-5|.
TGTGCCAGCTCACCAGGATGGGGTAACAATCAGCCCCAGCATTTT
CASSPGWGNNQPQHF
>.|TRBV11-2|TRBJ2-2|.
TGTGCCAGCAGCGTATCGGGCAGGGGTAACACCGGGGAGCTGTTTTTT
CASSVSGRGNTGELFF
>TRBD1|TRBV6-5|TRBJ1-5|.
TGTGCCAGCAGTTACAGGGGGCTTGAGGGTCAGCCCCAGCATTTT
CASSYRGLEGQPQHF
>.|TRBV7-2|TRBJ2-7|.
TGTGCCAGCAGCTTAGCAGGGCCCTCCTACGAGCAGTACTTC
CASSLAGPSYEQYF
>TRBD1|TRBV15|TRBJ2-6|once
TGTGCCACCAGCAGTGACGCGACAGGGGAAAGGGTCTCTGGGGCCAACGTCCTGACTTTC
CATSSDATGERVSGANVLTF
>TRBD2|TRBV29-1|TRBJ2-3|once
TGCAGCGTTGTCGGACTAGCGGGAGTAGGCACAGATACGCAGTATTTT
CSVVGLAGVGTDTQYF
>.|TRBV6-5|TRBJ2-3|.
TGTGCCAGTACCCCTAGAGGGGGTTCGGATACGCAGTATTTT
CASTPRGGSDTQYF